This entry features one TCR beta chain sequence. Antigen unknown. Germline loops: CDR1 SQVTM, CDR2 ANQGSEA. V gave up 7 bases and J gave up 2 bases, with 14 bases separating them. This CDR3 comprises 14 residues. The sample is drawn from a study of shared clonotypes between healthy human individuals. The study, taken as a whole, reports: Among non-shared clonotypes, generation probabilities were lower than among those shared by all four donors. It was the few donors that limited the genetic and exposure-history diversity represented. Measured sharing among donors was expected to vary with sequencing depth.

TCRdb's table, derived via immunoSEQ multiplex PCR, lists solely in-frame clones and lacks some. The data show roughly 1,500,000 clones, 98% to 99% seen once. The genes are TRBV29-1 and TRBJ1-4; D is ambiguous. The sequenced sample was naive CD4+ T cells sorted from blood. Subset indicated: CD45RA+ positively selected. The origin of this receptor is a man aged 30 to 45 in good health. The CDR3 protein is CSATLGRTNEKLFF. Here the CDR3 DNA reads TGCAGCGCTACTCTCGGACGGACTAATGAAAAACTGTTTTTT.